This T cell receptor (beta chain) appears in the sequencing data of a study of CD8+ T cells in alopecia areata. Turning to the study itself: Each day, treated patients took oral tofacitinib twice, at 5 to 10 mg per dose.

Points on this clone: The antigen is undetermined.

The CDR3 has 15 residues. The germline V and J ends were trimmed by 0 bases and 3 bases, with 12 bases remaining between them. Germline lookup yields CDR1 SQVTM and CDR2 ANQGSEA. Study-wide results and limits: Lesional scalp displayed greater clonality than normal scalp, most notably in alopecia totalis/universalis.

The authors extracted RNA and reverse transcribed it into cDNA as the sequencing template. Assay: immunoSEQ multiplex PCR; the TCRdb copy retains only in-frame clones and omits some. The table lists 130,000 or so clones, about 88% of them singletons. The treatment is: oral pan-JAK inhibitor, 5-10 mg twice daily. Cell sorting was applied to PBMCs, and CD4+ and CD8+ T cells were collected. The source is a human donor with alopecia areata. V and J are TRBV29-1 and TRBJ2-1; D might be TRBD1 or TRBD2, each matching 6 bases. The sequencing here drew on CD8+ T cells sorted from blood, taken at week 4, from a patient treated with tofacitinib. The CDR3 reads CSVEDEGGLYNEQFF. The CDR3 DNA reads as TGCAGCGTTGAAGATGAAGGGGGGCTCTACAATGAGCAGTTCTTC.